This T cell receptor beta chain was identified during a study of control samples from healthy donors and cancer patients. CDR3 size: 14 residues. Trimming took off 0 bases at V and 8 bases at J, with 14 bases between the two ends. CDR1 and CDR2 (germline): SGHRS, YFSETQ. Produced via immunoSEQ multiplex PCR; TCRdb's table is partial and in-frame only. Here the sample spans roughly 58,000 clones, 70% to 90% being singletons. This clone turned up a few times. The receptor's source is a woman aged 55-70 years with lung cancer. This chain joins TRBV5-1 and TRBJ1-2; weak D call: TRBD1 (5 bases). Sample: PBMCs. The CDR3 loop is CASSLETGSSGYTF. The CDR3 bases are TGCGCCAGCAGCTTGGAAACAGGCTCTTCCGGCTACACCTTC.